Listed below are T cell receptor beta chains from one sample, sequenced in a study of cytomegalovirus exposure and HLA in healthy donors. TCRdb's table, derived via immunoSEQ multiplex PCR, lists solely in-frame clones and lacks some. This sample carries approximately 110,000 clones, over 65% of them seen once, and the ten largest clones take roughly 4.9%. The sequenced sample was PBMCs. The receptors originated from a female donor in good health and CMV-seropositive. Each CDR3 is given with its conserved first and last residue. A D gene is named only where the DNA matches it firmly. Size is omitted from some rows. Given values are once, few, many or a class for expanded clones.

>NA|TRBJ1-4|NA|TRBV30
CAWSLGLRGEKLFF
TGTGCCTGGAGTCTTGGGCTTCGGGGTGAAAAACTGTTTTTT
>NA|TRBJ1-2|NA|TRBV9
CASSGLGQDYGYTF
TGTGCCAGCAGCGGTCTTGGTCAGGACTATGGCTACACCTTC
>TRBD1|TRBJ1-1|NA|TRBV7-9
CASSLASGGKSEAFF
TGTGCCAGCAGCTTAGCGTCAGGGGGTAAGTCTGAAGCTTTCTTT
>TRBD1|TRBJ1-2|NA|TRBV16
CASSRDRADGYTF
TGTGCCAGCAGCCGGGACAGGGCGGACGGCTACACCTTC
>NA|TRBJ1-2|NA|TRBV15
CATSRPNRDGYTF
TGTGCCACCAGCAGACCCAACAGGGATGGCTACACCTTC
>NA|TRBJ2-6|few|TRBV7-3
CASSLTGGSSGANVLTF
TGTGCCAGCAGCTTAACAGGGGGAAGCTCTGGGGCCAACGTCCTGACTTTC
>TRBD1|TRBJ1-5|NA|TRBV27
CASSKDRVGNQPQHF
TGTGCCAGCAGCAAGGACAGGGTGGGAAATCAGCCCCAGCATTTT
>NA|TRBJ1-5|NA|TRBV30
CAWSHLGGSNQPQHF
TGTGCCTGGAGTCATCTCGGGGGTAGCAATCAGCCCCAGCATTTT
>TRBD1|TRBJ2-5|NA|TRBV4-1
CASSQEDRGTTQYF
TGCGCCAGCAGCCAAGAGGACAGGGGGACAACCCAGTACTTC
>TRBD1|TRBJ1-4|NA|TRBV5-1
CASSLGGRQGKGPANEKLFF
TGCGCCAGCAGCTTGGGGGGCCGACAGGGGAAGGGTCCAGCTAATGAAAAACTGTTTTTT
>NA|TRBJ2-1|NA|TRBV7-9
CASSLDSRDEQFF
TGTGCCAGCAGCTTAGACTCGCGAGATGAGCAGTTCTTC
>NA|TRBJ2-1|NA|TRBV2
CASSGSGNEQFF
TGTGCCAGCAGTGGGTCCGGGAATGAGCAGTTCTTC
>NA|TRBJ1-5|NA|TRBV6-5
CASSPRSPNQPQHF
TGTGCCAGCAGCCCCCGGAGTCCCAATCAGCCCCAGCATTTT
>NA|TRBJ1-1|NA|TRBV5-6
CASSLASGNTEAFF
TGTGCCAGCAGCTTGGCTAGTGGGAACACTGAAGCTTTCTTT
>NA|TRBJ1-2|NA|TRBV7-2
CASSLVPGDLYYGYTF
TGTGCCAGCAGCTTAGTTCCGGGGGACCTCTACTATGGCTACACCTTC
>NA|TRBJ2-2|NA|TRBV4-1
CASSPHQEGETAGELFF
TGCGCCAGCAGCCCCCACCAGGAGGGAGAAACCGCCGGGGAGCTGTTTTTT
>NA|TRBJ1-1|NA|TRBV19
CASSIGGLNTEAFF
TGTGCCAGTAGTATAGGGGGACTAAACACTGAAGCTTTCTTT
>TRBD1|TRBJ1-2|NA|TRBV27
CASSSDRAFGYTF
TGTGCCAGCAGTTCGGACAGGGCGTTTGGCTACACCTTC
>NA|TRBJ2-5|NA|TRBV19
CASSIGQKETQYF
TGTGCCAGTAGTATAGGACAAAAGGAGACCCAGTACTTC
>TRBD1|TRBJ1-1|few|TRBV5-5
CASSPGTGAMNTEAFF
TGTGCCAGCAGCCCGGGCACAGGGGCCATGAACACTGAAGCTTTCTTT
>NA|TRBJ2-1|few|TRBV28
CASSSSGGGHAYNEQFF
TGTGCCAGCAGTAGTTCGGGAGGGGGCCATGCCTACAATGAGCAGTTCTTC
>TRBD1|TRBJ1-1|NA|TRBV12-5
CASGPLRGRDTEAFF
TGTGCTAGTGGTCCCCTCAGGGGGCGTGACACTGAAGCTTTCTTT
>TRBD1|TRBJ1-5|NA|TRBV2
CASDRDRFSNQPQHF
TGTGCCAGCGATAGGGACAGGTTTAGCAATCAGCCCCAGCATTTT
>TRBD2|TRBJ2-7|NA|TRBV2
CASSAGSGGDSYEQYF
TGTGCCAGCAGTGCGGGTAGCGGGGGGGATTCCTACGAGCAGTACTTC
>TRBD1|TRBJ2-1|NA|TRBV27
CASTRTRGQKTMGEQFF
TGTGCCAGCACCAGAACCAGGGGACAGAAGACAATGGGTGAGCAGTTCTTC
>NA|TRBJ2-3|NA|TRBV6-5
CASSYSKRGRDTQYF
TGTGCCAGCAGTTACTCCAAAAGAGGGAGGGATACGCAGTATTTT
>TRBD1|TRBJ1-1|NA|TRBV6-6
CASSYQGQGGAEAFF
TGTGCCAGCAGTTACCAAGGACAGGGCGGGGCTGAAGCTTTCTTT
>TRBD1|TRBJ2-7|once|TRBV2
CASSELGQGTYEQYF
TGTGCCAGCAGTGAATTGGGACAGGGGACCTACGAGCAGTACTTC
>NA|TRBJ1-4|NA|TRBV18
CASSPVYGNEKLFF
TGTGCCAGCTCACCAGTCTACGGTAATGAAAAACTGTTTTTT
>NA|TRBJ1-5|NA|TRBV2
CASTEGPGGTQPQHF
TGTGCCAGCACCGAGGGACCTGGGGGGACTCAGCCCCAGCATTTT
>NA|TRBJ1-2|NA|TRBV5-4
CASSLVSGYGYTF
TGTGCCAGCAGCTTGGTGTCAGGATATGGCTACACCTTC
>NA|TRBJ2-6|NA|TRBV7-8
CASSTRGVTGGSGANVLTF
TGTGCCAGCAGCACCCGGGGGGTAACAGGGGGCTCTGGGGCCAACGTCCTGACTTTC
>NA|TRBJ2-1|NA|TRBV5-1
CASSSQKGRADISSYNEQFF
TGCGCCAGCAGCTCCCAGAAAGGCCGAGCTGACATAAGCTCCTACAATGAGCAGTTCTTC
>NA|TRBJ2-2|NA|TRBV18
CASSPYRGYTGELFF
TGTGCCAGCTCACCATATCGGGGGTACACCGGGGAGCTGTTTTTT
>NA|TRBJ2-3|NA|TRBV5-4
CASSLFGAGSQYF
TGTGCCAGCAGCTTGTTTGGGGCGGGGTCGCAGTATTTT
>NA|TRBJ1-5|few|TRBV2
CASSSQGVRNQPQHF
TGTGCCAGCAGTTCACAGGGTGTCCGGAATCAGCCCCAGCATTTT
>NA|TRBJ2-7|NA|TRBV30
CAQGWTGSYEQYF
TGTGCCCAGGGCTGGACGGGTTCCTACGAGCAGTACTTC
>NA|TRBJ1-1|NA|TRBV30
CAWSARSAFF
TGTGCCTGGAGTGCGCGGTCAGCTTTCTTT
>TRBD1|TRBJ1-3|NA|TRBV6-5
CASSPDRGGNTIYF
TGTGCCAGCAGTCCCGACAGGGGCGGAAACACCATATATTTT
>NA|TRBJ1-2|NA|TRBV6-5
CASTSGGRNYGYTF
TGTGCCAGCACCTCGGGCGGGAGAAACTATGGCTACACCTTC
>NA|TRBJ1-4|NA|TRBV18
CASSPLGLQGEKLFF
TGTGCCAGCTCACCACTTGGCCTCCAGGGTGAAAAACTGTTTTTT
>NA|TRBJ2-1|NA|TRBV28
CASTPRAGYNEQFF
TGTGCCAGCACCCCGAGGGCAGGCTACAATGAGCAGTTCTTC
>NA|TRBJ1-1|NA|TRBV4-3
CASSQDRSRAEAFF
TGCGCCAGCAGCCAAGATAGATCCCGGGCTGAAGCTTTCTTT
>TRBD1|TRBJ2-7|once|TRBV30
CAWSRTGRPYEQYF
TGTGCCTGGAGTAGGACAGGGCGCCCCTACGAGCAGTACTTC
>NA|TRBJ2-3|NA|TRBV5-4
CASSLSSTTDTQYF
TGTGCCAGCAGCCTTTCCTCAACTACAGATACGCAGTATTTT
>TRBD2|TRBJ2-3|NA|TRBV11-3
CASSLEGLAGRDTQYF
TGTGCCAGCAGCTTAGAGGGACTAGCGGGGCGGGATACGCAGTATTTT
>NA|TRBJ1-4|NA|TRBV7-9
CASSSPGLVATNEKLFF
TGTGCCAGCAGCTCCCCAGGGTTGGTTGCGACTAATGAAAAACTGTTTTTT